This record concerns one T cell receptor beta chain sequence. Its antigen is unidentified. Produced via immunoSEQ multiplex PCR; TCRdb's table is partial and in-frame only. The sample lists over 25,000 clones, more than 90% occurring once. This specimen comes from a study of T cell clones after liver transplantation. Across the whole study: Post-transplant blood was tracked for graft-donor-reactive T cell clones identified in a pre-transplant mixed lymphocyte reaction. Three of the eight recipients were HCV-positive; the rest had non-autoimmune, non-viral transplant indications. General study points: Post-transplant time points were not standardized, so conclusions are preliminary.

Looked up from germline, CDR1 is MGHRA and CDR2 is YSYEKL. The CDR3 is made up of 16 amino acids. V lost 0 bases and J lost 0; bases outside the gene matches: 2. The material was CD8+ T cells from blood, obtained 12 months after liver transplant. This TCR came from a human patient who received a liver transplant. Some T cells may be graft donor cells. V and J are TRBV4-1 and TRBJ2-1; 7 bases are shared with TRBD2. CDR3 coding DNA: TGCGCCAGCAGCCAAGAAGGCGGGGGCTCCTACAATGAGCAGTTCTTC. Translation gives CASSQEGGGSYNEQFF.